This T cell receptor beta chain is from a study of cytomegalovirus exposure and HLA in healthy donors. Study results and caveats: HLA restriction was apparent for most CMV-associated TCR beta chains in a later analysis.

A note on this clone: The antigen is unknown.

Deletions cut 2 bases from V and 4 bases from J, with 8 bases between. The CDR3 has 12 amino acids. The germline V gene has CDR1 SQVTM and CDR2 ANQGSEA. It was with 60 Vbeta and 13 Jbeta primers that the PCR ran. Clones were read by immunoSEQ multiplex PCR, and TCRdb kept only the in-frame ones, dropping some. This table holds under 90,000 clones. Sequenced input: PBMCs. The sequence was obtained from a man aged 50 to 60 in good health and CMV-seropositive. The chain has TRBV29-1 and TRBJ2-5; D is perhaps TRBD1 (6 bases). The CDR3 coding sequence is TGCAGCGTTGAAAAGACAGGAGAGACCCAGTACTTC. This gives the protein CSVEKTGETQYF.